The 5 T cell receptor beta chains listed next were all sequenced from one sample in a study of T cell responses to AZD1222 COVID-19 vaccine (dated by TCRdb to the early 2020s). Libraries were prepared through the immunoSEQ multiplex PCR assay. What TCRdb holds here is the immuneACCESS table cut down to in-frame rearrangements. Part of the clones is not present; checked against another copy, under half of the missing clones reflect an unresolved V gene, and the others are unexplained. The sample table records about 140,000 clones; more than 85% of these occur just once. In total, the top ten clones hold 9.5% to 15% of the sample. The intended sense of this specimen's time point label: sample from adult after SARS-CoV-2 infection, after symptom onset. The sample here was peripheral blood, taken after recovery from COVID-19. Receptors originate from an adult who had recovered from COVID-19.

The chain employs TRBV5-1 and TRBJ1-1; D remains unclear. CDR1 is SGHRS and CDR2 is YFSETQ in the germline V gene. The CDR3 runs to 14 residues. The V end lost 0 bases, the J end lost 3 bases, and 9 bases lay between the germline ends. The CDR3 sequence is CASSLVGGDTEAFF. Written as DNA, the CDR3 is TGCGCCAGCAGCTTGGTAGGCGGCGACACTGAAGCTTTCTTT. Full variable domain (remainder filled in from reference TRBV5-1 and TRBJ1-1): KAGVTQTPRYLIKTRGQQVTLSCSPISGHRSVSWYQQTPGQGLQFLFEYFSETQRNKGNFPGRFSGRQFSNSRSEMNVSTLELGDSALYLCASSLVGGDTEAFFGQGTRLTVV.

The CDR3 is CASSTGLAGSWGQYF. The CDR3 DNA sequence: TGTGCCAGCAGCACCGGACTAGCGGGATCCTGGGGGCAGTACTTC. The rearrangement links TRBV7-2 to TRBJ2-7; 12 bases fit TRBD2. Germline CDR1 reads SGHTA; CDR2 reads FQGNSA. With 5 bases clipped from V and 9 bases from J, the junction kept 11 bases outside the gene matches. This CDR3 is 15 amino acids long.

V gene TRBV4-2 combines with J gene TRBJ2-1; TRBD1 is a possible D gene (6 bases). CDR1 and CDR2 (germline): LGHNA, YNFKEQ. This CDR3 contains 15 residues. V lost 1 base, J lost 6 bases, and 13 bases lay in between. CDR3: CASSQGDTSRNEQFF. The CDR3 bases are TGTGCCAGCAGCCAAGGGGACACCTCTCGCAATGAGCAGTTCTTC.

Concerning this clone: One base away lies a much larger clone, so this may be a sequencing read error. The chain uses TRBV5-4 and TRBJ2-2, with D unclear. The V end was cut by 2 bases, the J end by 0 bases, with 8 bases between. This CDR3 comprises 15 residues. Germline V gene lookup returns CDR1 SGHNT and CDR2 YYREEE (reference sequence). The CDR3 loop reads CASSLPRTNTGELFF. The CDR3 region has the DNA TGTGCCAGCAGCTTACCCCGAACGAACACCGGGGAGCTGTTTTTT.

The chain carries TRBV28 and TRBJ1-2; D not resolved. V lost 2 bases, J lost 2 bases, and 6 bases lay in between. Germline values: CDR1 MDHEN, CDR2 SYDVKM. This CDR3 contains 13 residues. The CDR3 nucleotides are TGTGCCAGCAGTTTAGTCAGCAACTATGGCTACACCTTC. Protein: CASSLVSNYGYTF.